Below are 10 T cell receptor beta chains sequenced from a single sample in a study of T cells expressing NK-cell markers. TCRdb derives one entry per CDR3 protein from the 5' RACE reads, leaving out DNA. Listed are 550,000 to 600,000 distinct CDR3 sequences; under 4.5% falls within the top ten. Source material: blood T cells: a sorted CD56 or NKG2C T cell subset, CD4+ or CD8+ T cells, or bulk PBMC T cells (not recorded which). Every receptor here comes from a man younger than 35 in good health.

This rearrangement joins TRBV10-3 to TRBJ2-3; without DNA, the TCRdb call of TRBD2 cannot be checked. This CDR3 is 15 amino acids long. CDR1 ENHRY and CDR2 SYGVKD come from the germline V gene. This CDR3 reads CAISGRRGQEDTQYF.

The V gene is TRBV29-1, the J gene TRBJ1-2. The CDR3 sequence is 12 residues long. Germline V gene sequence: CDR1 SQVTM, CDR2 ANQGSEA. The CDR3 protein is CSVYWARDGYTF.

Here the CDR3 reads CASSYSGTNYGYTF. The chain links TRBV6-5 to TRBJ1-2. There are 14 residues in the CDR3. In germline, CDR1 is MNHEY, CDR2 SVGAGI.

CDR3 in amino acids: CASRDLSGRYNEQFF. This rearrangement joins TRBV27 to TRBJ2-1; TCRdb names TRBD2, which stays unverified in the absence of DNA. CDR1 MNHEY and CDR2 SMNVEV come from the germline V gene (reference sequence). The CDR3 runs to 15 residues.

V usage is TRBV5-1 and J usage is TRBJ2-4. Germline CDR1 reads SGHRS; CDR2 reads YFSETQ. The CDR3 consists of 14 residues. CDR3 loop: CASRTGDAKNIQYF.

The gene calls are TRBV10-3 and TRBJ2-3; the D call from TCRdb, TRBD2, cannot be confirmed without DNA. The CDR3 totals 14 residues. CDR1 and CDR2 (germline): ENHRY, SYGVKD. The CDR3 sequence is CAISEGLAVDTQYF.

The rearrangement links TRBV29-1 to TRBJ2-1; the D gene TCRdb calls, TRBD2, cannot be checked with no DNA. Germline CDR1 reads SQVTM; CDR2 reads ANQGSEA. CDR3 size: 15 residues. This chain's CDR3 is CSVDNGTRSYNEQFF.

The CDR3 spells CASSGTLAGGPGEQYF. V is TRBV5-1 and J is TRBJ2-7; TCRdb lists TRBD2, though no DNA is available to test this call. The CDR3 runs to 16 residues. Germline CDR1 reads SGHRS; CDR2 reads YFSETQ.

CDR3: CSASGWEGRGEDTQYF. The chain is built from TRBV20-1 and TRBJ2-3; absent DNA, TCRdb's TRBD2 call cannot be checked. Per the germline V gene, CDR1 is DFQATT and CDR2 is SNEGSKA (reference sequence). The CDR3 has 16 residues.

The V call is TRBV12-3 or TRBV12-4, the J call TRBJ2-4; the TRBD2 assignment by TCRdb is unverifiable without DNA. The length of the CDR3 is 15 residues. The chain's CDR3 is CASSLPSGAKNIQYF.